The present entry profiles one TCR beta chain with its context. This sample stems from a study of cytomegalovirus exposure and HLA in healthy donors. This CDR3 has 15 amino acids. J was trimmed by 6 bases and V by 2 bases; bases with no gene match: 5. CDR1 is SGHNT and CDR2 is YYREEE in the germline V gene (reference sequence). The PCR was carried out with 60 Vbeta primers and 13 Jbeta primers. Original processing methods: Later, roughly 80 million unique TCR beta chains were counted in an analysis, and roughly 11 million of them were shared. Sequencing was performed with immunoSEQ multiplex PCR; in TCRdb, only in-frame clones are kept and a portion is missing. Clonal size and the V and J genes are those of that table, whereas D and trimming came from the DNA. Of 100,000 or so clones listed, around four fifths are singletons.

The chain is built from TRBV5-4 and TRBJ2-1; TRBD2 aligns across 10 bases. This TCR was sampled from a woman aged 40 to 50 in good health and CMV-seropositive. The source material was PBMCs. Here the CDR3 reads CASSLGSGGRNEQFF. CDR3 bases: TGTGCCAGCAGCTTAGGTAGCGGGGGGCGCAATGAGCAGTTCTTC.